The TCR beta chain described here comes from a study of OX40 agonist ivuxolimab in advanced cancers. Overall study results and limits: Partial responders dosed at 0.1-3.0 mg/kg displayed clonal expansion ranking among the lowest.

Here immunoSEQ multiplex PCR was the method, and the copy in TCRdb shows in-frame clones only, minus some. The sample lists 30,000 to 35,000 clones, roughly 84% occurring once. V was clipped by 1 base and J by 4 bases, with 7 bases between them. CDR1 is SGHTA, CDR2 FQGNSA, per germline. This CDR3 spans 13 amino acids. This clone was detected only a few times. Its antigen remains unidentified. The chain links TRBV7-2 to TRBJ1-2, with TRBD1 as a possible D gene (5 bases). This receptor was taken from an adult with an advanced solid tumor such as melanoma, head and neck, liver or kidney cancer. This sample comprised CD4+ or CD8+ T cells sorted from blood, obtained in a trial of the OX40 agonist ivuxolimab. CDR3 DNA: TGTGCCAGCAGCTTAGAGGGGACCTATGGCTACACCTTC. Its translation is CASSLEGTYGYTF. The variable domain in full, with the rest retrieved from reference TRBV7-2 and TRBJ1-2, is GAGVSQSPSNKVTEKGKDVELRCDPISGHTALYWYRQSLGQGLEFLIYFQGNSAPDKSGLPSDRFSAERTGGSVSTLTIQRTQQEDSAVYLCASSLEGTYGYTFGSGTRLTVV.